These T cell receptor beta chains were read from a single sample in a study of OX40 agonist ivuxolimab in advanced cancers. Profiling relied on immunoSEQ multiplex PCR, and the TCRdb table lists in-frame clones only, not all of them. The sample has 60,000 or so clones, over 80% seen once. The sample in question was CD4+ or CD8+ T cells sorted from blood, obtained in a trial of the OX40 agonist ivuxolimab. Receptors were obtained from an adult with an advanced solid tumor such as melanoma, head and neck, liver or kidney cancer. CDR3s leave out the opening cysteine and the closing phenylalanine or tryptophan. The size of a clone is reported for some rows only, either as once, few or many, or as a class for expanded clones.

CDR3 | V | size
ASKAWGGGGRFRNQPQH | TRBV5-4 | .
ASSRDRDYGYT | TRBV19 | .
AISALGARSSYEQY | TRBV10-3 | once
ASSPDTAGNTIY | TRBV5-1 | .
ASSPIEDQHSGNTIY | TRBV18 | .
ASTLFSSGANVLT | TRBV6-5 | few
ASSQGDRGNQPQH | TRBV4-1 | few
ASSLRGKETQY | TRBV5-1 | .
ATSRATGDNSPLH | TRBV15 | .
ASRQGRYTEAF | TRBV28 | .
AWNRAGITDTQY | TRBV30 | .
ASSGSGTGSRGDTQY | TRBV5-1 | .
ASSYLQGNNSPLH | TRBV6-6 | .
ASSLADYEQF | TRBV11-2 | .
ASSSRPAGELF | TRBV6-4 | .
ASSEGRGQPQH | TRBV2 | few
ASSLVAPTSSNTGELF | TRBV7-2 | .
ASSLLGRPTGELF | TRBV7-9 | .
ASSLRSGNTIY | TRBV27 | .
ASSFRTASQETQY | TRBV28 | once
ASSSEAVTVYGYT | TRBV7-2 | .
ASSPRESSGNTIY | TRBV7-2 | .
ASSGPINEQF | TRBV7-9 | few
ATSREIYTGTEQY | TRBV15 | .
ASSLEGRTEAF | TRBV5-1 | .
ASSLGGTGTDTQY | TRBV28 | .
ASSSGQGGTEAF | TRBV5-4 | .
ASSPLSVGQPQH | TRBV7-9 | medium-sized
ASSSTLYEQY | TRBV11-1 | once
ASSRGHYSYNEQF | TRBV6-1 | .
ASSLGQVTEAF | TRBV14 | .
ASSQFGETQY | TRBV14 | .
APRLRGGRIVYGYT | TRBV19 | .
ASSARRREKLF | TRBV28 | .
ASSLLRETGELF | TRBV27 | .
ASRLRGGYYEQY | TRBV28 | .
ASTRTAGAYEQY | TRBV28 | .
ASSLSNQPQH | TRBV7-2 | .
ASSSNGGENTEAF | TRBV18 | .
ASSFRLAGGADTQY | TRBV5-1 | .
ASSRVIAGSTDTQY | TRBV5-1 | .
ASSLWGLAGGEQF | TRBV28 | .
AFGLNRGVEQF | TRBV30 | .
ASSSTQETQY | TRBV6-5 | .